This T cell receptor (beta chain) appears in the sequencing data of a study of cytomegalovirus exposure and HLA in healthy donors. Study at large: About 80 million unique TCRs from HLA-typed donors were held in an early data release.

The PCR had 60 Vbeta and 13 Jbeta primers. The repertoire was sequenced with immunoSEQ multiplex PCR; TCRdb's copy has only in-frame clones and lacks some. The sample yields about 170,000 clones, around 80% seen once. The study's findings and limits: The study reported that TCR beta sequences accurately predicted HLA-A and HLA-B alleles in most subjects.

Note on this clone: Its antigen is undetermined.

Sequences were obtained from PBMCs. This TCR derives from a woman in her forties or fifties in good health and CMV-seropositive.

CDR3 sequence reads: CASSLVWGPRDEQYF. CDR3 in DNA: TGTGCCAGCAGCTTAGTTTGGGGCCCCAGGGACGAGCAGTACTTC. The chain joins TRBV7-9 to TRBJ2-7; D possibly corresponds to TRBD1 (5 bases). The ends were cut back, 1 base at V and 5 bases at J, with 15 bases in the middle. Germline assignment: CDR1 SEHNR and CDR2 FQNEAQ (reference sequence). This CDR3 contains 15 residues.